Following are 10 T cell receptor beta chains from one sample sequenced in a study of blood T cells in healthy people across ages. A J-beta primer mix and a sample-barcoded 5' primer were used in a second PCR of roughly 7 to 12 cycles. TCRdb itself ran the 5' RACE reads through MiXCR, one entry per CDR3 protein. In the table there are around 870,000 distinct CDR3 sequences, less than 35% of which are singletons. The sequencing input was blood. Source of these receptors: an elderly woman in good health.

Many counts were recorded for this clonotype. The V and J genes are TRBV30 and TRBJ1-2, with D possibly being TRBD1 (6 bases). This CDR3 has 14 amino acids. V lost 2 bases and J 5 bases, leaving 15 bases between the germline ends. Germline CDR1 and CDR2: GTSNPN and SVGIG (reference sequence). The CDR3 spells CAWSLDSRAYGYTF. The CDR3 DNA follows: TGTGCCTGGAGTTTGGACAGTCGGGCTTATGGCTACACCTTC.

The genes are TRBV12-3 or TRBV12-4 and TRBJ2-3; no clear D. The ends were cut back, 3 bases at V and 14 bases at J, with 15 bases in the middle. This CDR3 has 12 amino acids. The CDR3 spells CASSFPRSGLYF. The CDR3 DNA reads TGTGCCAGCAGTTTTCCCCGCTCTGGTTTGTATTTT.

The chain combines TRBV3-1 with TRBJ1-5; D unresolved. The CDR3 covers 13 residues. CDR1 and CDR2 (germline): LGHDT, YNNKEL (reference sequence). The germline V and J ends were trimmed by 5 bases and 5 bases, with 10 bases remaining between them. CDR3 residues: CASSSSTDQPQHF. CDR3 nucleotide sequence: TGTGCCAGCAGCTCCTCGACCGATCAGCCCCAGCATTTT.

This clonotype was found many times. The chain is built from TRBV6-5 and TRBJ2-5; 7 bases agree with TRBD2. Germline loops: CDR1 MNHEY, CDR2 SVGAGI. The CDR3 extends over 16 amino acids. The V gene end was trimmed by 2 bases and the J gene end by 5 bases; junction bases not matched to a gene: 11. The CDR3: CASSYGSGANRETQYF. CDR3 nucleotides: TGTGCCAGCAGTTACGGGAGCGGGGCTAATCGGGAGACCCAGTACTTC.

This clonotype has at least ten counts. The chain is built from TRBV20-1 and TRBJ1-6; 8 bases map to TRBD1. This CDR3 spans 16 amino acids. The germline gives CDR1 DFQATT, CDR2 SNEGSKA (reference sequence). V dropped 1 base and J dropped 7; count of bases not matched to a gene: 9. Here the CDR3 DNA reads TGCAGTGCTAGAGGCGCCCGGACAGGGTGGAATTCACCCCTCCACTTT. Translated, it gives CSARGARTGWNSPLHF.

This clonotype was found many times. The V gene is TRBV4-3, the J gene TRBJ2-5; the D is unclear. V was clipped by 3 bases and J by 5 bases, with 10 bases between them. This CDR3 has 13 residues. Germline CDR1 is LGHNA and CDR2 is YSLEER. The CDR3 nucleotides are TGCGCCAGCAGCCAGTCCCGACGGGAGACCCAGTACTTC. This sequence encodes CASSQSRRETQYF.

This clonotype was counted only a few times. In DNA form, the CDR3 reads TGTGCCAGCAGCCGCCTTACCGGCGGTGGCTACACCTTC. It is translated as CASSRLTGGGYTF. This chain uses TRBV28 with TRBJ1-2, with D unresolved. This CDR3 contains 13 residues. The germline CDR1 and CDR2 sequences are MDHEN and SYDVKM. V was clipped by 6 bases and J by 7 bases, with 15 bases between them.

This clonotype was seen more than once but under ten times. The chain has TRBV5-1 and TRBJ1-1, with TRBD1 as a possible D gene (5 bases). V lost 0 bases and J 1 base, leaving 13 bases between the germline ends. Per germline, CDR1 SGHRS and CDR2 YFSETQ. The CDR3 loop spans 16 amino acids. The CDR3 loop reads CASSLGGRLGNTEAFF. The CDR3 DNA reads TGCGCCAGCAGCTTGGGGGGCAGGCTCGGGAACACTGAAGCTTTCTTT.

This clonotype was observed once. The chain combines TRBV15 with TRBJ1-2; D unclear. V dropped 5 bases and J dropped 3 bases, with 16 bases sitting between them. CDR3 size: 15 residues. Germline V gene sequence: CDR1 LNHNV, CDR2 YYDKDF (reference sequence). As DNA, the CDR3 is TGTGCCACCAGCCCCGGACCCCGGGGTGACTATGGCTACACCTTC. Amino acids: CATSPGPRGDYGYTF.

This clonotype turned up a few times. The V gene is TRBV5-1, the J gene TRBJ1-6, with 8 bases fitting TRBD1. The V segment lost 4 bases and the J segment 9 bases; nucleotides outside the gene matches: 12. The CDR3 is made up of 16 amino acids. Germline V gene data show CDR1 as SGHRS and CDR2 as YFSETQ. The CDR3 DNA reads TGCGCCAGCAGCGCTCAGACAGGGGAGGCTCTTTCACCCCTCCACTTT. As protein: CASSAQTGEALSPLHF.